Listed below are T cell receptor beta chains from one sample, sequenced in a study of CD8 T cells in Susac syndrome. TCRdb fed the immunoSEQ multiplex PCR reads into MiXCR, producing one record per CDR3 protein. This sample carries roughly 180,000 distinct CDR3 sequences, roughly 94% of them seen once, and the ten largest clones take 0.095% to 0.1%. Material for sequencing was CD4+ T cells from PBMCs. Receptor source: a human donor with Susac syndrome. Both conserved end residues are part of each CDR3. The order of the fields is J gene, clone size, V gene, D gene, CDR3 DNA, CDR3 protein. The D gene is left open where the match is weak. The listing skips clone size in some rows; elsewhere it reads once, few, many or a size class.

TRBJ1-5,.,TRBV4-2,.,TGTGCCAGCAGCCAAGGTGTCGGGGCTCAGCCCCAGCATTTT,CASSQGVGAQPQHF
TRBJ1-2,.,TRBV28,.,TGTGCCAGCTTGGGAGCTAACTATGGCTACACCTTC,CASLGANYGYTF
TRBJ2-7,once,TRBV20-1,TRBD2,TGCAGTGCTCCTACTAGCGGGAGTCGTAGGTATCGCGAGCAGTACTTC,CSAPTSGSRRYREQYF
TRBJ2-7,.,TRBV30,TRBD1,TGTGCCTGGAGCCGACAGGGGGGGGCTCTGCGACCACAATACGAGCAGTACTTC,CAWSRQGGALRPQYEQYF
TRBJ2-1,.,TRBV29-1,.,TGCAGCGTTGATTCGTACAATGAGCAGTTCTTC,CSVDSYNEQFF
TRBJ2-5,.,TRBV5-1,TRBD2,TGCGCCAGCAGCTCGGGGACTAGTGGGGAGACCCAGTACTTC,CASSSGTSGETQYF
TRBJ2-7,.,TRBV7-9,TRBD2,TGTGCCAGCGGGACTAGCGCCTACGAGCAGTACTTC,CASGTSAYEQYF
TRBJ2-7,.,TRBV12-3/TRBV12-4,TRBD2,TGTGCCAGCAGTTTAGCCTCGGGACTAGCGGGCTACGAGCAGTACTTC,CASSLASGLAGYEQYF
TRBJ2-5,.,TRBV14,.,TGTGCCAGCAGCCAAGTCGTTGGGCACCGAGAGACCCAGTACTTC,CASSQVVGHRETQYF
TRBJ1-1,.,TRBV7-2,.,TGTGCCAGCAGTTTGGGCCGACGGGGCTCTATTCGGACTGAAGCTTTCTTT,CASSLGRRGSIRTEAFF
TRBJ1-1,.,TRBV30,.,TGTGCCTGGTCACGCACGTGGAACACTGAAGCTTTCTTT,CAWSRTWNTEAFF
TRBJ1-5,once,TRBV3-1,.,TGTGCCAGCAGCCAAGTAGCAGATCAGCCCCAGCATTTT,CASSQVADQPQHF
TRBJ1-5,.,TRBV30,.,TGTGCCTGGAGCTATCATAGCAATCAGCCCCAGCATTTT,CAWSYHSNQPQHF
TRBJ2-5,.,TRBV2,.,TGTGCCAGCACCACCCAAGAGACCCAGTACTTC,CASTTQETQYF
TRBJ2-1,.,TRBV3-1,.,TGTGCCAGCAGCCAGGGCCCAGGGGCTTACTCCTACAATGAGCAGTTCTTC,CASSQGPGAYSYNEQFF
TRBJ2-7,few,TRBV18,TRBD1,TGTGCCAGCTCACCACTACAGGGGGCCCCTTCCTACGAGCAGTACTTC,CASSPLQGAPSYEQYF
TRBJ1-6,.,TRBV5-1,.,TGCGCCAGCAGCATCCGGGATTATAATTCACCCCTCCACTTT,CASSIRDYNSPLHF
TRBJ2-7,.,TRBV10-3,.,TGTGCCATCAGTGAAGGAGGGGAGCAGTACTTC,CAISEGGEQYF
TRBJ2-5,.,TRBV28,TRBD2,TGTGCCAGCAGTACTAGCGGGAGGTGGGAGACCCAGTACTTC,CASSTSGRWETQYF
TRBJ1-5,.,TRBV27,.,TGTGCCAGCAGTACGAGATGGGGGTCCGGGCAGCCCCAGCATTTT,CASSTRWGSGQPQHF
TRBJ2-7,.,TRBV5-1,.,TGCGCCAGCAGCTTGCGGTCAGACTACGAGCAGTACTTC,CASSLRSDYEQYF
TRBJ2-1,.,TRBV20-1,TRBD1,TGCAGTGGTAGACAGGGCAATGAGCAGTTCTTC,CSGRQGNEQFF
TRBJ2-3,.,TRBV7-9,.,TGTGCCAGCAGCCGGGACGGACCCACAGATACGCAGTATTTT,CASSRDGPTDTQYF
TRBJ2-3,.,TRBV27,.,TGTGCCAGCAGTTTATTTAGGTCAGATACGCAGTATTTT,CASSLFRSDTQYF
TRBJ1-1,.,TRBV29-1,TRBD1,TGCAGCGTTGGCCCGGGACAGGCGAACACTGAAGCTTTCTTT,CSVGPGQANTEAFF
TRBJ2-4,.,TRBV15,.,TGTGCCACCAGCACCAGGTTAGCCAAAAACATTCAGTACTTC,CATSTRLAKNIQYF
TRBJ1-6,.,TRBV5-1,.,TGCGCCAGCAGGCAGCCGGGACGCACAAATTCACCCCTCCACTTT,CASRQPGRTNSPLHF
TRBJ2-7,.,TRBV5-1,.,TGCGCCAGCAGCTCCGGGGCCGTCTACGAGCAGTACTTC,CASSSGAVYEQYF
TRBJ2-1,.,TRBV7-7,TRBD2,TGTGCCAGCAGCTTAAAAGCGGGAGGGCCATACAATGAGCAGTTCTTC,CASSLKAGGPYNEQFF
TRBJ2-5,.,TRBV30,.,TGTGCCTGGAGTATCGGGGAAGAGACCCAGTACTTC,CAWSIGEETQYF